This TCR beta chain came from a study of T cells in Graves' hyperthyroidism and ophthalmopathy. This clonotype was recorded at least ten times. The antigen is unknown. Absence of ophthalmopathy progression within 18 months defined stable Graves' hyperthyroidism. Clinical symptoms, serum thyroxine, TRAb, thyroid ultrasound and orbital computed tomography established diagnosis. Germline V gene sequence: CDR1 GTSNPN, CDR2 SVGIG (reference sequence). This CDR3 is built from 16 residues. J lost 0 bases, V lost 0 bases, and 5 bases had no gene match. Template material for amplifying TCR beta CDR3 regions consisted of RNA transcripts. TCR CDR3 underwent first-round RT-PCR with the HTBI primer set. MiXCR, applied by TCRdb to the multiplex PCR reads, yields one record per CDR3 protein. The table records around 340,000 distinct CDR3 sequences, approximately 15% of them present only once. Study findings and constraints: Separation of ophthalmopathy from stable hyperthyroidism was achieved by a 13 V-J model.

Material for sequencing was blood. This chain joins TRBV30 and TRBJ1-2, with 9 positions matching TRBD1. This receptor was obtained from a man aged 30 to 39 with Graves' hyperthyroidism. The CDR3 reads CAWSVTGGWSNYGYTF. The CDR3 DNA reads TGTGCCTGGAGTGTAACAGGGGGCTGGTCTAACTATGGCTACACCTTC.